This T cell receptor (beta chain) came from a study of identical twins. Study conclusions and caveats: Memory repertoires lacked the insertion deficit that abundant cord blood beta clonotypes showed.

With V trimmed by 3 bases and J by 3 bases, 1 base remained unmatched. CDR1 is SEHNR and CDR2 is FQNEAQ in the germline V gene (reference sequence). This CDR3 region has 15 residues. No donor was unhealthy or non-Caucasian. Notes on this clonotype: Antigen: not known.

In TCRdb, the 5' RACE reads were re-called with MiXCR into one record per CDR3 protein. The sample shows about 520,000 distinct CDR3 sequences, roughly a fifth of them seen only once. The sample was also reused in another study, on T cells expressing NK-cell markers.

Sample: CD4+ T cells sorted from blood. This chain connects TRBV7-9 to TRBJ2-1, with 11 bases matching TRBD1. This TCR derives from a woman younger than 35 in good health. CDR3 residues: CASSLGQGDYNEQFF. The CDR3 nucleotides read TGTGCCAGCAGCTTGGGACAGGGGGACTACAATGAGCAGTTCTTC.